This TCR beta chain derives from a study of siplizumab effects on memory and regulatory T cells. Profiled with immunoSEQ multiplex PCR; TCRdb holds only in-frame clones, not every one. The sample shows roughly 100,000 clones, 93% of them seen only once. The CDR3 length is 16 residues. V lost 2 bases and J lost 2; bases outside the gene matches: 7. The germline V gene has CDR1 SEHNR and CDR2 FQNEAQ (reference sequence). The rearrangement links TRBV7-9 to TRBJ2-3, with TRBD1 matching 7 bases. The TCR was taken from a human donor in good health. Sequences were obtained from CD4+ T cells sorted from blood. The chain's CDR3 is CASSLYGQEDTDTQYF. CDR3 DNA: TGTGCCAGCAGCTTATATGGACAGGAAGACACAGATACGCAGTATTTT.